The rows below give T cell receptor beta chains drawn from one sample of a study of long-term antiretroviral therapy in people with HIV. The method was immunoSEQ multiplex PCR; TCRdb's version includes in-frame clones alone and lacks a portion of them. The sample shows some 30,000 clones, about 90% of them seen only once. The sequencing used unsorted PBMCs, collected 1.1 years after starting antiretroviral therapy. The receptors here all came from a man between 18 and 29 years old with HIV. CDR3s include the opening cysteine and the closing phenylalanine or tryptophan. The D gene is left open where the match is weak. Some rows mark clone size as missing; the rest say once, few, many or name a class of expanded clone.

D gene | clone size | J gene | V gene | CDR3 protein | CDR3 DNA
TRBD2 | NA | TRBJ2-1 | TRBV18 | CASSAPGLAGPYNEQFF | TGTGCCAGCTCAGCTCCGGGACTAGCGGGGCCCTACAATGAGCAGTTCTTC
NA | NA | TRBJ2-1 | TRBV10-3 | CAISEPVNEQFF | TGTGCCATCAGTGAGCCCGTTAATGAGCAGTTCTTC
NA | NA | TRBJ2-7 | TRBV6-1 | CASSLGQYYEQYF | TGTGCCAGCAGCCTGGGCCAGTACTACGAGCAGTACTTC
NA | NA | TRBJ2-3 | TRBV7-9 | CASSASPHEAQYF | TGTGCCAGCAGCGCATCCCCGCATGAGGCGCAGTATTTT
NA | once | TRBJ2-5 | TRBV29-1 | CSGGGKKETQYF | TGCAGCGGGGGCGGGAAAAAAGAGACCCAGTACTTC
NA | NA | TRBJ1-1 | TRBV2 | CASTGQQNTEAFF | TGTGCCAGCACAGGACAGCAGAACACTGAAGCTTTCTTT
TRBD2 | NA | TRBJ2-3 | TRBV7-9 | CASSYRLADSTDTQYF | TGTGCCAGCAGCTACCGACTAGCGGATAGCACAGATACGCAGTATTTT
TRBD2 | NA | TRBJ2-3 | TRBV27 | CASGLMTSGTDTQYF | TGTGCCAGCGGACTGATGACTAGCGGTACAGATACGCAGTATTTT
NA | NA | TRBJ1-1 | TRBV5-1 | CASALTGNTEAFF | TGCGCCAGCGCCCTAACGGGGAACACTGAAGCTTTCTTT
TRBD2 | NA | TRBJ2-3 | TRBV9 | CASIWGRASADTQYF | TGTGCCAGCATCTGGGGGAGGGCCAGCGCAGATACGCAGTATTTT
NA | few | TRBJ1-2 | TRBV7-2 | CASSLENYGYTF | TGTGCCAGCAGCTTAGAAAACTATGGCTACACCTTC
TRBD1 | NA | TRBJ1-2 | TRBV2 | CASRGTGLSYGYTF | TGTGCCAGCAGGGGGACAGGGCTTAGCTATGGCTACACCTTC
NA | NA | TRBJ1-1 | TRBV29-1 | CSVVTRHTNTEAFF | TGCAGCGTTGTTACTCGGCATACAAACACTGAAGCTTTCTTT
NA | NA | TRBJ2-2 | TRBV15 | CATSSESRELFF | TGTGCCACCAGCAGTGAATCCCGGGAGCTGTTTTTT
NA | NA | TRBJ2-1 | TRBV30 | CAWSGTYTRNEQFF | TGTGCCTGGAGCGGGACCTATACCCGCAATGAGCAGTTCTTC
TRBD2 | few | TRBJ2-3 | TRBV7-2 | CASSRGLAGGYDRDTQYF | TGTGCCAGCAGCCGGGGACTAGCGGGGGGTTACGACCGTGATACGCAGTATTTT
TRBD1 | NA | TRBJ2-7 | TRBV28 | CASSLIDRGDEQYF | TGTGCCAGCAGTTTGATCGACAGGGGCGACGAGCAGTACTTC
TRBD2 | NA | TRBJ2-3 | TRBV7-3 | CASSLTGGGLGSTDTQYF | TGTGCCAGCAGCCTAACCGGGGGGGGATTAGGGAGCACAGATACGCAGTATTTT
TRBD1 | NA | TRBJ1-3 | TRBV28 | CASSLSTGTRNTIYF | TGTGCCAGCAGTTTATCGACAGGGACTCGAAACACCATATATTTT
TRBD2 | NA | TRBJ2-1 | TRBV9 | CASSVGGAVAGGTYNEQFF | TGTGCCAGCAGCGTAGGGGGGGCCGTTGCGGGGGGTACCTACAATGAGCAGTTCTTC
NA | NA | TRBJ2-7 | TRBV11-2 | CASSLGQIYEQYF | TGTGCCAGCAGCTTAGGACAGATCTACGAGCAGTACTTC
NA | NA | TRBJ2-1 | TRBV29-1 | CSVGGNEQFF | TGCAGCGTTGGTGGTAATGAGCAGTTCTTC
NA | NA | TRBJ2-1 | TRBV7-2 | CASSLGVSYNEQFF | TGTGCCAGCAGCTTGGGCGTTTCCTACAATGAGCAGTTCTTC
NA | once | TRBJ1-1 | TRBV5-5 | CASSLEYFGRANTEAFF | TGTGCCAGCAGCTTAGAATATTTCGGCAGGGCGAACACTGAAGCTTTCTTT
NA | NA | TRBJ2-1 | TRBV30 | CAWGPREYNEQFF | TGTGCCTGGGGGCCCAGGGAGTACAATGAGCAGTTCTTC
NA | NA | TRBJ2-5 | TRBV25-1 | CASSEYGETQYF | TGTGCCAGCAGTGAATATGGGGAGACCCAGTACTTC
NA | NA | TRBJ2-3 | TRBV6-6 | CASSYSYSAQNTQYF | TGTGCCAGCAGTTACTCTTATAGTGCACAGAATACGCAGTATTTT
TRBD1 | NA | TRBJ1-4 | TRBV18 | CASSRDRGEKLFF | TGTGCCAGCTCCCGGGACAGGGGCGAAAAACTGTTTTTT
TRBD2 | NA | TRBJ2-5 | TRBV13 | CASSYRTSGTETQYF | TGTGCCAGCAGCTATAGGACTAGCGGAACAGAGACCCAGTACTTC
TRBD1 | NA | TRBJ1-1 | TRBV5-1 | CASSPRTGTNTEAFF | TGCGCCAGCAGCCCCCGGACAGGGACTAACACTGAAGCTTTCTTT
NA | NA | TRBJ2-1 | TRBV28 | CASSLEGRYNEQFF | TGTGCCAGCAGTTTGGAAGGCAGGTACAATGAGCAGTTCTTC
NA | NA | TRBJ2-3 | TRBV14 | CASSPLFLQDTSTDTQYF | TGTGCCAGCAGCCCCCTGTTCCTCCAGGACACTAGCACAGATACGCAGTATTTT
NA | NA | TRBJ2-7 | TRBV7-2 | CASSPTRAGTSYEQYF | TGTGCCAGCAGCCCCACCCGCGCGGGGACCTCCTACGAGCAGTACTTC
TRBD1 | NA | TRBJ2-6 | TRBV13 | CASSSAGTAYSGANVLTF | TGTGCCAGCAGCTCCGCCGGGACAGCCTACTCTGGGGCCAACGTCCTGACTTTC
NA | NA | TRBJ2-2 | TRBV5-6 | CASTQRTDYTGELFF | TGTGCCAGCACCCAGAGGACTGACTACACCGGGGAGCTGTTTTTT
TRBD1 | NA | TRBJ2-2 | TRBV13 | CASSLEEQGGSTGELFF | TGTGCCAGCAGCTTAGAGGAACAGGGGGGAAGTACCGGGGAGCTGTTTTTT
TRBD2 | NA | TRBJ2-7 | TRBV5-1 | CASSLNRLAGYEQYF | TGCGCCAGCAGCCTAAACCGACTAGCGGGCTACGAGCAGTACTTC
NA | NA | TRBJ2-7 | TRBV30 | CAWTWGSSVSYEQYF | TGTGCCTGGACATGGGGTAGTAGCGTCTCCTACGAGCAGTACTTC
NA | NA | TRBJ2-3 | TRBV7-2 | CASSSPPGVRRMGQYF | TGTGCCAGCAGCTCTCCCCCTGGGGTCAGGAGGATGGGGCAGTATTTT
TRBD1 | NA | TRBJ1-1 | TRBV5-1 | CASSVRQGMVPEAFF | TGCGCCAGCAGCGTTCGACAGGGAATGGTCCCTGAAGCTTTCTTT